This passage covers 15 T cell receptor beta chains from one sample sequenced in a study of tumor and adjacent non-tumor tissue in lung cancer. This sample's RNA came from whole unsorted tissue. TCRbeta libraries were built with three rounds of nested PCR, modified from ARM-PCR. Each CDR3 protein is one row after TCRdb ran MiXCR on the multiplex PCR reads. This sample has fewer than 120,000 distinct CDR3 sequences; about 87% occur once, and the top ten carry approximately 22%. The sequenced sample was lung tumor tissue. These receptors came from a man aged 65 to 79 with non-small cell lung cancer.

Concerning this clonotype: One end of the junction is discordant with germline, which a read error may explain. This rearrangement joins TRBV6-2 or TRBV6-3 to TRBJ2-7; D is perhaps TRBD1 or TRBD2 (7 bases each). Germline CDR1 and CDR2: MNHEY and SVGEGT. This CDR3 is built from 16 residues. CDR3 sequence: CVSSSQGGLYSYGQYF. The CDR3, as DNA: TGTGTCAGCAGTTCCCAGGGGGGGCTCTACAGCTACGGGCAGTACTTC.

J is TRBJ2-1 and V is TRBV6-2 or TRBV6-3; perhaps TRBD2 as D (6 bases). CDR3 length: 15 residues. Trimming left V 6 bases short and J 5 bases short, with 17 bases between. CDR1 is MNHEY and CDR2 is SVGEGT in the germline V gene. The CDR3 here is CASRRIDSGDNEQFF. CDR3 nucleotide sequence: TGTGCCAGCAGGCGGATAGACTCGGGGGACAATGAGCAGTTCTTC.

Note on this clonotype: Sequence at one end of the junction differs from germline and may be a read error. The V call is TRBV4-1, the J call TRBJ1-2; D remains unclear. The V gene's germline CDR1 is MGHRA and CDR2 YSYEKL. The CDR3 runs 13 residues. The CDR3 reads CASSRERVDGYTF. The CDR3 coding sequence is TGCGCCAGCAGTCGAGAAAGGGTGGATGGCTACACGTTC.

V gene TRBV5-5 combines with J gene TRBJ1-1; D uncertain. The CDR3 is 16 residues long. Germline loops: CDR1 SGHKS, CDR2 YYEKEE (reference sequence). The chain's CDR3 is CSNPLIPPGGLTEAFF. The CDR3 nucleotides are TGTAGCAACCCATTAATTCCCCCCGGAGGGCTTACTGAAGCTTTCTTT.

With respect to this clonotype: The junction departs from the called germline gene at one end, perhaps through a read error. V usage is TRBV20-1 and J usage is TRBJ2-2, with D tentatively TRBD2 (5 bases). This CDR3 spans 17 amino acids. Looked up from germline, CDR1 is DFQATT and CDR2 is SNEGSKA (reference sequence). CDR3 sequence (DNA): TGCAGTGTTAGAGGTGGGAGTGCAGGAGTGGGCATCGGGGAGCTGTTTTTT. This sequence encodes CSVRGGSAGVGIGELFF.

Concerning this clonotype itself: The junction departs from the called germline gene at one end, perhaps through a read error. In DNA form, the CDR3 reads TGCTCCAGCAGCTTGCGAACGGGACAGCTACAAGAGACCCAGTACTTC. Translating gives CSSSLRTGQLQETQYF. The chain employs TRBV5-1 and TRBJ2-5, with 7 positions matching TRBD1. Germline lookup yields CDR1 SGHRS and CDR2 YFSETQ. The CDR3 sequence is 16 residues long.

This sequence joins TRBV10-3 and TRBJ2-7; TRBD2 matches at 7 bases. V was clipped by 4 bases and J by 7 bases; unmatched bases: 13. This CDR3 contains 15 residues. The germline gives CDR1 ENHRY, CDR2 SYGVKD. DNA of the CDR3: TGTGCCATCAGTGGTACTTCGGGGCCCGGGAGGGAGCAGTACTTC. Protein product: CAISGTSGPGREQYF.

In the case of this clonotype: An end of the junction differs from the germline gene, which may be a read error. V and J are TRBV6-1 and TRBJ2-3; D possibly uses TRBD1 or TRBD2 (5 bases each). The CDR3 loop spans 16 amino acids. Germline V gene data show CDR1 as MNHNS and CDR2 as SASEGT. The CDR3 region has the DNA TGTGCCAACAGTGGAGATAGCACAGGAGGAGCAGATACGCAGTATTTT. Its protein product is CANSGDSTGGADTQYF.

This rearrangement joins TRBV29-1 to TRBJ2-7; D assignment may be TRBD1 or TRBD2 (5 bases each). The tail of the sequence fits TRBJ2-1 better, so the J call may be wrong. The germline CDR1 and CDR2 sequences are SQVTM and ANQGSEA. The CDR3 has 15 amino acids. CDR3: CSMVRDPASVDEQFF. The CDR3 DNA is TGCAGCATGGTCCGGGACCCAGCGTCAGTGGACGAGCAGTTCTTC.

This chain joins TRBV10-2 and TRBJ2-1, with a possible D match to TRBD2 (5 bases). Germline V lookup: CDR1 WSHSY, CDR2 SAAADI. V shed 8 bases and J shed 8 bases, with 22 bases lying between them. This CDR3 is 15 amino acids long. CDR3 protein: CASGSPGLSSHEQFF. In DNA, the CDR3 is TGCGCCAGCGGGTCCCCTGGACTCTCTTCTCATGAGCAGTTCTTC.

Worth noting for this clonotype: At one end the junction does not follow the germline gene, possibly because of a read error. This chain links TRBV4-1 with TRBJ2-7; the match to TRBD1 covers 7 bases. The germline V gene has CDR1 MGHRA and CDR2 YSYEKL. The CDR3 totals 15 residues. The CDR3 region has the DNA TGCGCCAGCAGCCAAGAAGACAGGGTCTCCAACGAGCAATACTTC. Translating gives CASSQEDRVSNEQYF.

This clonotype was counted many times. The chain carries TRBV28 and TRBJ2-7, with 10 nucleotides matching TRBD1. Germline V gives CDR1 MDHEN, CDR2 SYDVKM. Trimming took 7 bases from V and 3 from J; bases not matched to a gene: 9. CDR3 length: 15 residues. CDR3 nucleotides: TGTGCCAGCACTATATCCGGGACAGGGGACTACGAGCAGTACTTC. It yields the protein CASTISGTGDYEQYF.

A word on this clonotype: The CDR3 does not close with the conserved phenylalanine or tryptophan, likely indicating a read error. The rearrangement links TRBV20-1 to TRBJ1-1, with unresolved D. The CDR3 runs 12 residues. The germline V gene has CDR1 DFQATT and CDR2 SNEGSKA (reference sequence). V was shortened by 3 bases and J by 1 base, with 6 bases between the two germline ends. CDR3 in DNA: TGCAGTGCTAGCGAAGGGAACACTGAAGCTTTCTCC. Amino acid sequence: CSASEGNTEAFS.

Comment on this clonotype: Lacking the conserved final phenylalanine or tryptophan, this CDR3 likely reflects a read error. The gene calls are TRBV11-2 and TRBJ2-1; 8 bases are shared with TRBD1. This CDR3 is 16 amino acids long. Germline values: CDR1 SGHAT, CDR2 FQNNGV. DNA of the CDR3: TGTGCTAGCAGCTTAACCACGGACAGGGTGGTCAATGATCAGTTCCTC. The encoded protein is CASSLTTDRVVNDQFL.

Many counts were recorded for this clonotype. The chain has TRBV11-2 and TRBJ2-7, with unresolved D. Germline lookup yields CDR1 SGHAT and CDR2 FQNNGV. This CDR3 region has 16 residues. V lost 0 bases and J lost 0, with 12 bases in between. CDR3 sequence: CASSLDLSARSYEQYF. CDR3 bases: TGTGCCAGCAGCTTAGATTTGAGCGCCCGCTCCTACGAGCAGTACTTC.